Below are 2 T cell receptor beta chains sequenced from a single sample in a study of T cell clones after liver transplantation. Sequenced by immunoSEQ multiplex PCR; TCRdb stores in-frame clones only, minus some. The data contain tens of thousands of clones, about 84% of them singletons. Source: CD4+ T cells from blood, taken 45 to 47 months after liver transplant. The receptors come from a human patient who received a liver transplant. The T cells may come from the graft donor.

The chain has TRBV6-5 and TRBJ2-7; TRBD2 matches 7 bases. The CDR3 runs to 14 residues. CDR1 is MNHEY and CDR2 is SVGAGI in the germline V gene. V lost 4 bases and J lost 3; bases outside the gene matches: 6. In nucleotides, the CDR3 is TGTGCCAGCAGTTCGGCTAGCGGCTACTACGAGCAGTACTTC. It specifies CASSSASGYYEQYF.

The chain carries TRBV28 and TRBJ1-1, with D unresolved. The CDR3 is made up of 14 amino acids. Looked up from germline, CDR1 is MDHEN and CDR2 is SYDVKM. Trimming took 4 bases from V and 0 from J, leaving 9 bases between them. The CDR3 loop reads CASSWWQMNTEAFF. The CDR3 region has the DNA TGTGCCAGCAGTTGGTGGCAGATGAACACTGAAGCTTTCTTT.